This is a list of T cell receptor beta chains from one sample in a study of T cell changes during pregnancy in multiple sclerosis. TCRdb's table, derived via immunoSEQ multiplex PCR, lists solely in-frame clones and lacks some. Of 55,000 to 75,000 clones listed, approximately 90% are singletons. Specimen: peripheral blood, collected in the third trimester of pregnancy. Every receptor here comes from a female donor in good health, enrolled as a control in a pregnancy study. Each CDR3 is given with its conserved first and last residue. Fields, in order: D gene, V gene, clone size, J gene, CDR3 protein, CDR3 DNA. The D gene is left open where the match is weak. Clone sizes are given selectively: once, few, many, or a class where the clone is expanded.

NA	TRBV27	NA	TRBJ1-1	CASSLVAPGMAEAFF	TGTGCCAGCAGTTTAGTAGCTCCGGGGATGGCTGAAGCTTTCTTT
NA	TRBV5-4	NA	TRBJ2-7	CASSLQGSYYEQYF	TGTGCCAGCAGCTTGCAGGGGTCTTACTACGAGCAGTACTTC
NA	TRBV6-1	NA	TRBJ2-2	CACRIGGPGELFF	TGTGCCTGTCGGATCGGAGGGCCCGGGGAGCTGTTTTTT
NA	TRBV28	NA	TRBJ2-7	CASRQGWGWQYF	TGTGCCAGCAGGCAGGGATGGGGCTGGCAGTACTTC
NA	TRBV7-2	NA	TRBJ1-4	CASSYRDEKLFF	TGTGCCAGCAGCTACAGGGATGAAAAACTGTTTTTT
NA	TRBV7-9	NA	TRBJ1-1	CASSLQAEAFF	TGTGCCAGCAGCCTACAGGCGGAAGCTTTCTTT
NA	TRBV7-2	NA	TRBJ1-3	CASSLGAYSGNTIYF	TGTGCCAGCAGCTTAGGGGCCTACTCTGGAAACACCATATATTTT
NA	TRBV11-2	NA	TRBJ1-1	CASKPHRVKNTEAFF	TGTGCCAGCAAACCTCACAGGGTGAAGAACACTGAAGCTTTCTTT
NA	TRBV4-3	NA	TRBJ2-1	CASSQDPGSIEQFF	TGCGCCAGCAGCCAAGATCCGGGTTCGATTGAGCAGTTCTTC
TRBD2	TRBV7-3	NA	TRBJ2-3	CASSLGLTSGDTDTQYF	TGTGCCAGCAGCTTAGGGTTAACTAGCGGTGACACAGATACGCAGTATTTT
TRBD1	TRBV2	NA	TRBJ1-1	CASSPRTGGAFF	TGTGCCAGCAGTCCCCGGACAGGTGGAGCTTTCTTT
NA	TRBV5-6	once	TRBJ1-2	CASSDAGGPLVYGYTF	TGTGCCAGCAGCGACGCGGGAGGCCCACTGGTCTATGGCTACACCTTC
TRBD1	TRBV11-2	NA	TRBJ2-7	CASSKPGQSLYEQYF	TGTGCCAGCAGCAAACCGGGACAGAGCCTCTACGAGCAGTACTTC
TRBD2	TRBV7-9	NA	TRBJ2-5	CASSSISGGPETQYF	TGTGCCAGCAGCTCAATTAGCGGGGGGCCGGAGACCCAGTACTTC
TRBD1	TRBV5-4	once	TRBJ2-2	CASSLGGQFLELFF	TGTGCCAGCAGCTTGGGGGGACAGTTTTTGGAGCTGTTTTTT
NA	TRBV30	NA	TRBJ1-1	CAWSVLSSVTEAFF	TGTGCCTGGAGTGTACTGTCTTCCGTGACTGAAGCTTTCTTT
NA	TRBV28	NA	TRBJ1-4	CASRGVLGASTNEKLFF	TGTGCCAGCAGAGGGGTTCTCGGTGCGTCAACTAATGAAAAACTGTTTTTT
NA	TRBV6-5	NA	TRBJ1-1	CASSLVSNTEAFF	TGTGCCAGCAGTTTAGTAAGTAACACTGAAGCTTTCTTT
TRBD1	TRBV5-4	NA	TRBJ1-1	CASSLPGTGNTEAFF	TGTGCCAGCAGCCTACCCGGGACAGGGAACACTGAAGCTTTCTTT
TRBD1	TRBV28	NA	TRBJ1-5	CASSLQTGRQPQHF	TGTGCCAGCAGCCTCCAGACAGGGCGGCAGCCCCAGCATTTT
TRBD1	TRBV5-1	once	TRBJ1-2	CASSRRDRANQPTGYTF	TGCGCCAGCAGCCGCCGGGACAGGGCCAACCAACCTACAGGCTACACCTTC
TRBD1	TRBV19	NA	TRBJ1-2	CATRGTAKGGYTF	TGTGCCACCAGGGGGACAGCGAAGGGAGGCTACACCTTC
NA	TRBV18	NA	TRBJ1-1	CATEDGTEAFF	TGTGCCACCGAGGATGGCACTGAAGCTTTCTTT